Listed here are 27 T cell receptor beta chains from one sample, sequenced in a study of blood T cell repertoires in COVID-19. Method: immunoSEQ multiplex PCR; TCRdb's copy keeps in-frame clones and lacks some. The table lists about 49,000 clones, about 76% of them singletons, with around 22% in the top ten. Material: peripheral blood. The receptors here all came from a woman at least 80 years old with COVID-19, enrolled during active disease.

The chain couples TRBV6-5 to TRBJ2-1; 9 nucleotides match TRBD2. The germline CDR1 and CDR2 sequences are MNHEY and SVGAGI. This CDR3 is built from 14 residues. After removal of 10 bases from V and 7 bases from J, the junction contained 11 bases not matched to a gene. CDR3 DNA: TGTGCCACCCGGGGGCAAGCGGGAGGTAATGAGCAGTTCTTC. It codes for CATRGQAGGNEQFF.

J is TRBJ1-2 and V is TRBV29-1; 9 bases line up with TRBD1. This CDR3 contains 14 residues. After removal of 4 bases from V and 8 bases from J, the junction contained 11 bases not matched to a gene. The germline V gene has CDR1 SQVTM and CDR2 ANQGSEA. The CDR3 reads CSVGPGTGSEGYTF. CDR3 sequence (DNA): TGCAGCGTTGGCCCCGGGACAGGGTCGGAAGGCTACACCTTC.

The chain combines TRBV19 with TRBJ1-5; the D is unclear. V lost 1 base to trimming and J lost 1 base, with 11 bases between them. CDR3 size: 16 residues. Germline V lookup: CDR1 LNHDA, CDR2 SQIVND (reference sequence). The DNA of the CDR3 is TGTGCCAGTAGTATAGTTGGGTCGGGAAGCAATCAGCCCCAGCATTTT. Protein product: CASSIVGSGSNQPQHF.

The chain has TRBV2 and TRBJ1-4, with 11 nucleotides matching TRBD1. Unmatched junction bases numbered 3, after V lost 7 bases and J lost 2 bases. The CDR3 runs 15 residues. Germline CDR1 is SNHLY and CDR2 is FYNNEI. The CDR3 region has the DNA TGTGCCAGCATTGGACAGGGGGCGACTAATGAAAAACTGTTTTTT. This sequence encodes CASIGQGATNEKLFF.

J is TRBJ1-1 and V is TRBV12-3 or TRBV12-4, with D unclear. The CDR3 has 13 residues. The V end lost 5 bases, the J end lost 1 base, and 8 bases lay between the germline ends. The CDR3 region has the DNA TGTGCCAGCAGTAGACGGGGGAACACTGAAGCTTTCTTT. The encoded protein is CASSRRGNTEAFF.

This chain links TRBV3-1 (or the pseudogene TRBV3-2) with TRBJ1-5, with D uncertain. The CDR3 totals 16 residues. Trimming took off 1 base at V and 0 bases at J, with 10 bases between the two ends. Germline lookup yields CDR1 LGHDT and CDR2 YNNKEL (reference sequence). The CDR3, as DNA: TGTGCCAGCAGCCAAGGTTACAGTAATAGCAATCAGCCCCAGCATTTT. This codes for CASSQGYSNSNQPQHF.

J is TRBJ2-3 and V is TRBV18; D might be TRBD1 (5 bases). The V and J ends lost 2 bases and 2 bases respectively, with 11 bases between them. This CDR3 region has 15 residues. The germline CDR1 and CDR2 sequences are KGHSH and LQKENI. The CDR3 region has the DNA TGTGCCAGCTCACCAAGGCAGGGCTACACAGATACGCAGTATTTT. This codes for CASSPRQGYTDTQYF.

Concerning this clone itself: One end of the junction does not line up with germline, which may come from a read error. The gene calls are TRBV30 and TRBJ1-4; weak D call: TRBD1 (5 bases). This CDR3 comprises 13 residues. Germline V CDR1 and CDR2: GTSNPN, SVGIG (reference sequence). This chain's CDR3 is CGWSGATGEKLFF. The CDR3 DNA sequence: TGTGGCTGGTCTGGGGCAACAGGTGAAAAACTGTTTTTT.

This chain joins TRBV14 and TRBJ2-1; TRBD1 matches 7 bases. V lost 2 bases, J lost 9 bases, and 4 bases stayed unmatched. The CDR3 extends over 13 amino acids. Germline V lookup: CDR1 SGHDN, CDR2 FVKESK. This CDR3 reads CASSQIGGSEQFF. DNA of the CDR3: TGTGCCAGCAGCCAAATAGGGGGCAGTGAGCAGTTCTTC.

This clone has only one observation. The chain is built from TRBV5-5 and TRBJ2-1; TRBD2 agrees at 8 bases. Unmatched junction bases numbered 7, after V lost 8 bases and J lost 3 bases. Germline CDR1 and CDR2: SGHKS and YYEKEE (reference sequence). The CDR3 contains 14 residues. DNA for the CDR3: TGTGCCAGTCTAAGGACTAGCAGCTACAATGAGCAGTTCTTC. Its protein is CASLRTSSYNEQFF. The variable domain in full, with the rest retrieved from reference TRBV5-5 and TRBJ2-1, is DAGVTQSPTHLIKTRGQQVTLRCSPISGHKSVSWYQQVLGQGPQFIFQYYEKEERGRGNFPDRFSARQFPNYSSELNVNALLLGDSALYLCASLRTSSYNEQFFGPGTRLTVL.

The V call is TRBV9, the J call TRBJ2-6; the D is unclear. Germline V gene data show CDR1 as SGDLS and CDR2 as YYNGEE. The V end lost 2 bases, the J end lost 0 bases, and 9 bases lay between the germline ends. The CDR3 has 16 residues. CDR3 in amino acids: CASSVWSDSGANVLTF. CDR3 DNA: TGTGCCAGCAGCGTTTGGAGCGACTCTGGGGCCAACGTCCTGACTTTC.

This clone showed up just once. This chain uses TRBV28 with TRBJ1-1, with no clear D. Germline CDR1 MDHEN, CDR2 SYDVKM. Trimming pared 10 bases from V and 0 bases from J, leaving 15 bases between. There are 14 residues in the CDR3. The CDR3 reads CATLLTGMNTEAFF. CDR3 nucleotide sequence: TGTGCCACCCTACTTACCGGGATGAACACTGAAGCTTTCTTT.

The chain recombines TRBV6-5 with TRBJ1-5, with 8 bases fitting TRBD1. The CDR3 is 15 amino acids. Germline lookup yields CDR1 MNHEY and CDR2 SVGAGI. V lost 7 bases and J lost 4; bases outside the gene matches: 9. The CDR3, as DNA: TGTGCCAGCACCTCCGGGACAGGATGGAATCAGCCCCAGCATTTT. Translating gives CASTSGTGWNQPQHF.

The CDR3 region has the DNA TGTGCCGGAAGGGACTCGGGTGAAAAACTGTTTTTT. This sequence encodes CAGRDSGEKLFF. The chain carries TRBV30 and TRBJ1-4, with a weak D call TRBD1 (5 bases). CDR1 and CDR2 from the germline V gene are GTSNPN and SVGIG (reference sequence). The CDR3 is 12 amino acids. Trimming took 8 bases from V and 7 from J, leaving 14 bases between them. The entire variable domain, with the rest obtained from reference TRBV30 and TRBJ1-4, is as follows: SQTIHQWPATLVQPVGSPLSLECTVEGTSNPNLYWYRQAAGRGLQLLFYSVGIGQISSEVPQNLSASRPQDRQFILSSKKLLLSDSGFYLCAGRDSGEKLFFGSGTQLSVL.

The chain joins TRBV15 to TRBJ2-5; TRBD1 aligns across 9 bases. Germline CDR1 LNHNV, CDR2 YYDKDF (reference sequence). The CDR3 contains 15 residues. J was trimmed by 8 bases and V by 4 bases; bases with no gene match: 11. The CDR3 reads CATSKDRGLWETQYF. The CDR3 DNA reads TGTGCCACCAGCAAGGACAGGGGCCTTTGGGAAACCCAGTACTTC. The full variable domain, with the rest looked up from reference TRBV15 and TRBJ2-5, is DAMVIQNPRYQVTQFGKPVTLSCSQTLNHNVMYWYQQKSSQAPKLLFHYYDKDFNNEADTPDNFQSRRPNTSFCFLDIRSPGLGDTAMYLCATSKDRGLWETQYFGPGTRLLVL.

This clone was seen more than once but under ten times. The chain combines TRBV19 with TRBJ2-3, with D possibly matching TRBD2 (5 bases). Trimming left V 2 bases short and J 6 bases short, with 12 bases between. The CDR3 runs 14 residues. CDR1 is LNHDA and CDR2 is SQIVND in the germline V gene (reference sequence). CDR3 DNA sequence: TGTGCCAGTAGTATACTCCTAGGCGGGGATACGCAGTATTTT. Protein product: CASSILLGGDTQYF.

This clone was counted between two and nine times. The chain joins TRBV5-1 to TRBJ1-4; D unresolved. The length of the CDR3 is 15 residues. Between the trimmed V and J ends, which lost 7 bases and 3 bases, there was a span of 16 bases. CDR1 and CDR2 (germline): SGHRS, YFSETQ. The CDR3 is CASSVVGRANEKLFF. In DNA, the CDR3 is TGCGCCAGCTCCGTCGTAGGGAGGGCTAATGAAAAACTGTTTTTT.

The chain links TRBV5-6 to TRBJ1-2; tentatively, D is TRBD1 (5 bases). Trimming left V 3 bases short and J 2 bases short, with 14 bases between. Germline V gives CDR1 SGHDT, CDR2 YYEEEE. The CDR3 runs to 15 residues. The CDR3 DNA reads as TGTGCCAGCAGCTCCCGACAGATTATGAACTATGGCTACACCTTC. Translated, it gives CASSSRQIMNYGYTF.

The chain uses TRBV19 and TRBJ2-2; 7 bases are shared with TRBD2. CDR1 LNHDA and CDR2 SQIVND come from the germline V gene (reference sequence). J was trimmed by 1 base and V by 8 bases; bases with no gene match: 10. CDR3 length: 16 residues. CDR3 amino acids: CASGKISGQNTGELFF. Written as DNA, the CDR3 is TGTGCCAGTGGAAAGATTAGCGGGCAGAACACCGGGGAGCTGTTTTTT.

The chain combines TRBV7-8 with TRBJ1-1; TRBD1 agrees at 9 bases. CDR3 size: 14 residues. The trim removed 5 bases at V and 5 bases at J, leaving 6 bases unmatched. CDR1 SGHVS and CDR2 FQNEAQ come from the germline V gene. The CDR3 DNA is TGTGCCAGCAGCATACAGGGGGCAAGGACTGAAGCTTTCTTT. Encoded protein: CASSIQGARTEAFF.

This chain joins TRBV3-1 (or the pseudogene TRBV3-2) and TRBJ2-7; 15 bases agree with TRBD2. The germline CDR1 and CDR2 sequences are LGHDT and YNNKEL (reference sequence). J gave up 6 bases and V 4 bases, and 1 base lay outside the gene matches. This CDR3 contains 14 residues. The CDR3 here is CASSLGLAGGEQYF. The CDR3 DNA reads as TGTGCCAGCAGCCTGGGACTAGCGGGAGGCGAGCAGTACTTC.

The CDR3 coding sequence is TGTGCCAGCACCGGCGGGGCGTCCGGAGAAAAACTGTTTTTT. Protein: CASTGGASGEKLFF. The chain uses TRBV6-5 and TRBJ1-4; TRBD1 is a possible D gene (5 bases). Germline V gene data show CDR1 as MNHEY and CDR2 as SVGAGI. The V gene lost 7 bases and the J gene lost 8 bases, with 17 bases spanning the gap. This CDR3 contains 14 residues.

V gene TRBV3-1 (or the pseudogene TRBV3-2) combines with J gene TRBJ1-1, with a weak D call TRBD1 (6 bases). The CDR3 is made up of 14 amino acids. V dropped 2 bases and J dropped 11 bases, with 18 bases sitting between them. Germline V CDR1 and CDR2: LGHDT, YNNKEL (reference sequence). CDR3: CASSQSGMGQGAFF. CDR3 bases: TGTGCCAGCAGCCAAAGTGGGATGGGGCAGGGGGCTTTCTTT.

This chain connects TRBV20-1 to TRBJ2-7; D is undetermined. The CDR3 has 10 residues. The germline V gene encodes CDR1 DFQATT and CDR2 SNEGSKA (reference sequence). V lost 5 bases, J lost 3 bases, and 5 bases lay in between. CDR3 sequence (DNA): TGCAGTGCTGGTAGCTACGAGCAGTACTTC. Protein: CSAGSYEQYF.

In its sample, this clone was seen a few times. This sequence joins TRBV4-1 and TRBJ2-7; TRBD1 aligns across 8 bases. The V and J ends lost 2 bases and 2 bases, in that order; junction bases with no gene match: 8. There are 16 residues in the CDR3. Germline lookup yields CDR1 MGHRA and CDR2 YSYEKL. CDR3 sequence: CASSQQSGQVTYEQYF. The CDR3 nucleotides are TGCGCCAGCAGCCAACAATCGGGACAGGTGACCTACGAGCAGTACTTC.

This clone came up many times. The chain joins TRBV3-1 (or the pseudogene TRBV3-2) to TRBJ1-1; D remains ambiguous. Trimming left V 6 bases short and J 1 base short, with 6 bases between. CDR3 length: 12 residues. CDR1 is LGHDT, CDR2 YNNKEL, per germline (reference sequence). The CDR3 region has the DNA TGTGCCAGCAGAGACAAGAACACTGAAGCTTTCTTT. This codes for CASRDKNTEAFF.

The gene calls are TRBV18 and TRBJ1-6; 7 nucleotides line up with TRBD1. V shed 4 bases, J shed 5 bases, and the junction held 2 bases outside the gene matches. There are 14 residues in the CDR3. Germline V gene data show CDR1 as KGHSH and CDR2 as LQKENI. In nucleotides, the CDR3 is TGTGCCAGCTCACTCGACAGGGATAATTCACCCCTCCACTTT. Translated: CASSLDRDNSPLHF.